This T cell receptor beta chain emerged from a study of blood T cell repertoires in COVID-19. In the study overall: Sources were T cells, B-cell-depleted T cells, or PBMCs; the material itself was cDNA or gDNA.

Data came from immunoSEQ multiplex PCR; TCRdb stores just in-frame clones and leaves some out. This table has roughly 140,000 clones, roughly 84% appearing once. The participants were between roughly 18 and 100 years old and came from about two dozen US areas. Cohorts were determined from participant-reported clinical history. This CDR3 spans 15 amino acids. Germline loops: CDR1 SGHNT, CDR2 YYREEE (reference sequence). Trimming removed 3 bases from V and 6 bases from J; junction bases left unmatched: 8. V gene TRBV5-4 combines with J gene TRBJ1-4, with 7 bases fitting TRBD1. This receptor was identified in a woman aged 45-65 years who had been exposed to COVID-19. The sample consisted of PBMCs or T cells enriched from blood (not recorded which). For the CDR3, the DNA is TGTGCCAGCAGCTCCCCCGGGACAGCTGATGAAAAACTGTTTTTT. This sequence encodes CASSSPGTADEKLFF.